This T cell receptor (beta chain) was sequenced during a study of blood T cell repertoires in COVID-19. V lost 6 bases to trimming and J lost 8 bases; unmatched junction nucleotides: 17. This CDR3 has 16 amino acids. Germline V gene lookup returns CDR1 LNHDA and CDR2 SQIVND (reference sequence). Sequenced by immunoSEQ multiplex PCR; TCRdb stores in-frame clones only, minus some. This repertoire shows 250,000 or so clones, approximately 86% found once; its top ten account for approximately 1.6%. Sequenced sample: PBMCs or T cells enriched from blood (not recorded which). The chain has TRBV19 and TRBJ1-2; 8 positions match TRBD1. The clonotype comes from a woman aged 45-60 years who had recovered from COVID-19. The CDR3 DNA sequence: TGTGCCAGTAGGAGACAGAGGGACAGGAGCTTTATGGGCTACACCTTC. It specifies CASRRQRDRSFMGYTF.